The T cell receptor (beta chain) under discussion was sequenced for a study of control samples from healthy donors and cancer patients. The ends were cut back, 0 bases at V and 6 bases at J, with 8 bases in the middle. The CDR3 contains 14 residues. Germline values: CDR1 LGHNA, CDR2 YNFKEQ. Assay: immunoSEQ multiplex PCR; the TCRdb copy retains only in-frame clones and omits some. The sample lists over 150,000 clones, 80% to 95% seen once, with around 2% in the top ten. What was sequenced was blood. This TCR derives from a woman between 40 and 50 years old in good health. This rearrangement joins TRBV4-2 to TRBJ2-2; no firm D call. CDR3 bases: TGTGCCAGCAGCCAAGATAGGTGGGCCGGGGAGCTGTTTTTT. It is translated as CASSQDRWAGELFF.